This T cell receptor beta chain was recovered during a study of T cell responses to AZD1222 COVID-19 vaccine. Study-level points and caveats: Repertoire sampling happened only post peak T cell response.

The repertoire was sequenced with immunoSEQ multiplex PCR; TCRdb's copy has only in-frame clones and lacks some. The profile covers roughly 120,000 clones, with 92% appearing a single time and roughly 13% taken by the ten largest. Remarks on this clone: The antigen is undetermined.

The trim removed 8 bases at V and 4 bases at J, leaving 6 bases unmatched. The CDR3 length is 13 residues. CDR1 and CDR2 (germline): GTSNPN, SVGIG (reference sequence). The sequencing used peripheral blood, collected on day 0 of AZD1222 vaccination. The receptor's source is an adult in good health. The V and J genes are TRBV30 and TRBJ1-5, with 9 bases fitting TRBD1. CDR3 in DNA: TGTGCCATACAGGGACAGGGAAATCAGCCCCAGCATTTT. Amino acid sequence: CAIQGQGNQPQHF.